The 2 T cell receptor beta chains below all came from one sample that was sequenced in a study of T cell changes during pregnancy in multiple sclerosis. Profiled with immunoSEQ multiplex PCR; TCRdb holds only in-frame clones, not every one. The table shows just under 70,000 clones, with less than 95% occurring only once. The input for sequencing was peripheral blood, taken in the second trimester of pregnancy. These receptors all come from a female donor with multiple sclerosis, enrolled in a pregnancy study.

V usage is TRBV6-6 and J usage is TRBJ1-1, with a weak D call TRBD1 (5 bases). V gave up 5 bases and J gave up 1 base, with 11 bases separating them. Germline CDR1 and CDR2: MNHNY and SVGAGI (reference sequence). The CDR3 totals 14 residues. The CDR3: CASSTTDQNTEAFF. CDR3 nucleotide sequence: TGTGCCAGCAGTACGACAGACCAGAACACTGAAGCTTTCTTT.

The V gene is TRBV5-4, the J gene TRBJ2-7; tentative D call: TRBD1 (5 bases). The V gene's germline CDR1 is SGHNT and CDR2 YYREEE (reference sequence). The CDR3 runs to 16 residues. Trimming left V 0 bases short and J 1 base short, with 14 bases between. CDR3 nucleotides: TGTGCCAGCAGCTTGGCGAGACAGACCCTTTCCTACGAGCAGTACTTC. Encoded protein: CASSLARQTLSYEQYF.